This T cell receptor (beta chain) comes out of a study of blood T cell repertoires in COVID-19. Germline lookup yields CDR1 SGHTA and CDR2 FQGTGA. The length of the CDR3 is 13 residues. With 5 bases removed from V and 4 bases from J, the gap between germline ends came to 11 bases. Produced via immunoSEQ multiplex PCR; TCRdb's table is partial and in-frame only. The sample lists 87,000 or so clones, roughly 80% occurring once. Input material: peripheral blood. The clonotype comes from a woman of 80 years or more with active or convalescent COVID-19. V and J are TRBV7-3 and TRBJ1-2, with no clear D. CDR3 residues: CASSVEAGYGYTF. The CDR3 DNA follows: TGTGCCAGCAGCGTAGAGGCTGGCTATGGCTACACCTTC.